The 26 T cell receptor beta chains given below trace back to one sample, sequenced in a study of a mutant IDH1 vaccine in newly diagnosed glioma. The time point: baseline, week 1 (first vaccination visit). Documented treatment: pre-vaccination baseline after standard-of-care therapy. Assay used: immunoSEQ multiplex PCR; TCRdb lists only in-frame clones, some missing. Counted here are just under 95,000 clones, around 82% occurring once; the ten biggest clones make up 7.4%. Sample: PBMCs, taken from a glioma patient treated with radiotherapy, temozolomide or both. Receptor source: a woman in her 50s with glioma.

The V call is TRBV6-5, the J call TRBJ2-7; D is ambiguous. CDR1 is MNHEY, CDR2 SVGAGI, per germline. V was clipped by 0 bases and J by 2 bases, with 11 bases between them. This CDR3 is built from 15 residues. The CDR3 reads CASSYSWTVAYEQYF. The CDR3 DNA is TGTGCCAGCAGTTACTCCTGGACCGTGGCCTACGAGCAGTACTTC.

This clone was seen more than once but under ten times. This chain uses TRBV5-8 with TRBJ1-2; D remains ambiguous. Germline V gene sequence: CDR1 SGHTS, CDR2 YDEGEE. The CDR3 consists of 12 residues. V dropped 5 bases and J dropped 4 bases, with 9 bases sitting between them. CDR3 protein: CASRGQFYGYTF. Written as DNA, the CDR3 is TGTGCCAGCAGAGGCCAGTTCTATGGCTACACCTTC.

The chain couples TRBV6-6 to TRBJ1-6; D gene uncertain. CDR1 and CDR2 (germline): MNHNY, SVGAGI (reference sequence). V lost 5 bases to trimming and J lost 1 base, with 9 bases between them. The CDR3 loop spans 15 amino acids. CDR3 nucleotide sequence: TGTGCCAGCAGTCGCGCCGGGTCCTATAATTCACCCCTCCACTTT. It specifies CASSRAGSYNSPLHF.

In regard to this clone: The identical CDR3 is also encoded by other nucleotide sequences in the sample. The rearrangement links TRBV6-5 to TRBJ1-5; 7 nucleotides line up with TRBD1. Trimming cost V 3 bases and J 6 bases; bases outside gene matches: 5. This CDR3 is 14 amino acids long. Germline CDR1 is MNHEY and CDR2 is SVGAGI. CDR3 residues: CASSYEGGSQPQHF. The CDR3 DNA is TGTGCCAGCAGTTATGAAGGGGGCAGTCAGCCCCAGCATTTT.

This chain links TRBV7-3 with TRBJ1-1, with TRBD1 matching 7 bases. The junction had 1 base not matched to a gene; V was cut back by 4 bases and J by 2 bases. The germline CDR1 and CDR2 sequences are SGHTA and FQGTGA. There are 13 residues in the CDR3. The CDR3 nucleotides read TGTGCCAGCAGCTGGGACAGAAACACTGAAGCTTTCTTT. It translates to CASSWDRNTEAFF.

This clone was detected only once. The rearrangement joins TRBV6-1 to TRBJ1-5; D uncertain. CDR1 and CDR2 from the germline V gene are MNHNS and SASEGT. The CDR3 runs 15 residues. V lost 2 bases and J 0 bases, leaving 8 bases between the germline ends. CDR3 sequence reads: CASSERSYSNQPQHF. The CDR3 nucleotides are TGTGCCAGCAGTGAACGAAGTTATAGCAATCAGCCCCAGCATTTT.

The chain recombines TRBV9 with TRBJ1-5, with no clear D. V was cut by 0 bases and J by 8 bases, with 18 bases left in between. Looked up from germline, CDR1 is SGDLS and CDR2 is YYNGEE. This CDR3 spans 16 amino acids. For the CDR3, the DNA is TGTGCCAGCAGCGTAGCTTATGGGTGGGTCGCGGAGCCCCAGCATTTT. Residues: CASSVAYGWVAEPQHF.

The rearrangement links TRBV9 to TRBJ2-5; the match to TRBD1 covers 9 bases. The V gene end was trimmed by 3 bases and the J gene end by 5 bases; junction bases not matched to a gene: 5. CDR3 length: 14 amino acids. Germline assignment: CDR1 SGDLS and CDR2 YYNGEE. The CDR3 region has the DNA TGTGCCAGCAGCGACACAGGGGGCCCCGAGACCCAGTACTTC. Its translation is CASSDTGGPETQYF.

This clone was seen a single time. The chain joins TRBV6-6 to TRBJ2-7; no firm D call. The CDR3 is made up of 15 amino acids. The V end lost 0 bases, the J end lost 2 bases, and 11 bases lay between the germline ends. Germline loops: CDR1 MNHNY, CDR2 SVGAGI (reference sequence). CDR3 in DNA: TGTGCCAGCAGTTACTCGAAGGGCAATCCCTACGAGCAGTACTTC. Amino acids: CASSYSKGNPYEQYF.

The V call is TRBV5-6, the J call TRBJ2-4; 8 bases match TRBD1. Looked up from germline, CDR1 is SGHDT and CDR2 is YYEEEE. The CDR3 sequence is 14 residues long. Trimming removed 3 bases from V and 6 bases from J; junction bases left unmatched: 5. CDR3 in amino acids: CASSWTGNLNIQYF. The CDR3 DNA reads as TGTGCCAGCAGCTGGACAGGGAACCTAAACATTCAGTACTTC.

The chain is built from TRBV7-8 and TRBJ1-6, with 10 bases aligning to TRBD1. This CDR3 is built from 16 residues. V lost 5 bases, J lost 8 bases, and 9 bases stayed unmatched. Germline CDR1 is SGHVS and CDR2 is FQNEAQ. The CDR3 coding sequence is TGTGCCAGCAGCGTCCGACCCGGGACAGGGGATTCACCCCTCCACTTT. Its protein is CASSVRPGTGDSPLHF.

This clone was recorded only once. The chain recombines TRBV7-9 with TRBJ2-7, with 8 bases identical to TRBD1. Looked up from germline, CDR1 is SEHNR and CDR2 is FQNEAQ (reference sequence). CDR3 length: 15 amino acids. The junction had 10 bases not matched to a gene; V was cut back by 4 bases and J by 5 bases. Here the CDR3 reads CASSSSYGQGHEQYF. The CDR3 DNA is TGTGCCAGCAGCTCTTCGTACGGACAGGGCCACGAGCAGTACTTC. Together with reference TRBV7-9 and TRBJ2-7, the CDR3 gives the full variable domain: DTGVSQNPRHKITKRGQNVTFRCDPISEHNRLYWYRQTLGQGPEFLTYFQNEAQLEKSRLLSDRFSAERPKGSFSTLEIQRTEQGDSAMYLCASSSSYGQGHEQYFGPGTRLTVT.

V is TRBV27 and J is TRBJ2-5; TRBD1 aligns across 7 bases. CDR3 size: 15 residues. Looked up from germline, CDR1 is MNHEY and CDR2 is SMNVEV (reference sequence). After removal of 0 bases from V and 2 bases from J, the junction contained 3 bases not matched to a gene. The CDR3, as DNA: TGTGCCAGCAGTTTATCCCGACAGGGACAAGAGACCCAGTACTTC. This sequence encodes CASSLSRQGQETQYF.

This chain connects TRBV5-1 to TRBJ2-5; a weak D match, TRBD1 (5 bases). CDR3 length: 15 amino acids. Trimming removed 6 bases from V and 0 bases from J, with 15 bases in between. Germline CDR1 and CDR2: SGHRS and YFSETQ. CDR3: CASKRTQAYQETQYF. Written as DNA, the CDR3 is TGCGCCAGCAAACGGACACAAGCGTACCAAGAGACCCAGTACTTC.

For the CDR3, the DNA is TGTGCCAGCAGTTTGATGAATGAGCAGTTCTTC. Protein: CASSLMNEQFF. This chain connects TRBV27 to TRBJ2-1; D remains unclear. The V and J ends lost 3 bases and 7 bases respectively, with 4 bases between them. Germline V gene data show CDR1 as MNHEY and CDR2 as SMNVEV (reference sequence). The CDR3 consists of 11 residues.

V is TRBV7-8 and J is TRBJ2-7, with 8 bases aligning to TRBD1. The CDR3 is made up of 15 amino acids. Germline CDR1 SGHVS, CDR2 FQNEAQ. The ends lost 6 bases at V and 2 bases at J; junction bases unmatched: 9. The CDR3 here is CASSTPGTGTYEQYF. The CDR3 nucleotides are TGTGCCAGCAGTACGCCCGGGACAGGTACCTACGAGCAGTACTTC.

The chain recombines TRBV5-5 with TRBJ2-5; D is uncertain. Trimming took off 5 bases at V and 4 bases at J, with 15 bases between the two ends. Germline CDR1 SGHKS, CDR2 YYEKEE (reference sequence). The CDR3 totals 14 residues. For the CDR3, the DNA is TGTGCCAGCAGTATAACCGTGACGAGAGAGACCCAGTACTTC. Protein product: CASSITVTRETQYF.

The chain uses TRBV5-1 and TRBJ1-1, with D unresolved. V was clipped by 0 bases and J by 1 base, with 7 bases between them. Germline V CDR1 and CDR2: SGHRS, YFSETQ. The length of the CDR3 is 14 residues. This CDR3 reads CASSLAQTNTEAFF. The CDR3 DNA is TGCGCCAGCAGCTTGGCCCAGACGAACACTGAAGCTTTCTTT.

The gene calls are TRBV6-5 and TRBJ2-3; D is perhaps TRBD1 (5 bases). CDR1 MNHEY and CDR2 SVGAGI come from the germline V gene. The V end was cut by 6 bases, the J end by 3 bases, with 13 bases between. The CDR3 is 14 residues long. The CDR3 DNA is TGTGCCAGCAGCCGGACGACAGTGACAGATACGCAGTATTTT. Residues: CASSRTTVTDTQYF.

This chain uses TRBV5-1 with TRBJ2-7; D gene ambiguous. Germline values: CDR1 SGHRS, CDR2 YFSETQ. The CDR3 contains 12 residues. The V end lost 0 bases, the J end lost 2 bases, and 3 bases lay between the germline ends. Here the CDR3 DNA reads TGCGCCAGCAGCTTGGGAGCCTACGAGCAGTACTTC. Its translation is CASSLGAYEQYF.

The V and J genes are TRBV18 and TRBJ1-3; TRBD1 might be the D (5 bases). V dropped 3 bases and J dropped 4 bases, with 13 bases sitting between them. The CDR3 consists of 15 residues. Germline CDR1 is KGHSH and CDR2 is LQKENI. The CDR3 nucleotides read TGTGCCAGCTCACCTCCAGGGATTCACGGAAACACCATATATTTT. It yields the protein CASSPPGIHGNTIYF.

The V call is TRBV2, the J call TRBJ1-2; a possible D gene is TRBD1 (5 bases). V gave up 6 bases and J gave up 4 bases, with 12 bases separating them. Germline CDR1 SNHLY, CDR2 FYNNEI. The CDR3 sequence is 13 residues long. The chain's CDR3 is CASRQESSYGYTF. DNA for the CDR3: TGTGCCAGCAGACAGGAATCTTCCTATGGCTACACCTTC.

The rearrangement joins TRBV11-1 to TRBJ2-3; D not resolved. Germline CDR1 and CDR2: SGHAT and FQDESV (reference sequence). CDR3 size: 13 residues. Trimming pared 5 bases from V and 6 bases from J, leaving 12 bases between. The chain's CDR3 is CASSPPSSDTQYF. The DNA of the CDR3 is TGTGCCAGCAGCCCCCCCTCATCCGATACGCAGTATTTT.

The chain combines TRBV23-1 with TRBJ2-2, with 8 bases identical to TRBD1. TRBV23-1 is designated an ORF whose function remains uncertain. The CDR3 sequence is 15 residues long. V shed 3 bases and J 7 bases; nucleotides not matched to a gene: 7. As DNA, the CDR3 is TGCGCCAGCAGTCAGGACAGGGTAGTAGGCGGGGAGCTGTTTTTT. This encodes CASSQDRVVGGELFF.

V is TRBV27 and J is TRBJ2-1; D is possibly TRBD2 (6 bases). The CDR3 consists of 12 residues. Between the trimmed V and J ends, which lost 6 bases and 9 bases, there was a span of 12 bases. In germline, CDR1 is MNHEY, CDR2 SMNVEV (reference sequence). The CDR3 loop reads CASSLTSGEQFF. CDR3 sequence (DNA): TGTGCCAGCAGCTTGACTAGTGGTGAGCAGTTCTTC.

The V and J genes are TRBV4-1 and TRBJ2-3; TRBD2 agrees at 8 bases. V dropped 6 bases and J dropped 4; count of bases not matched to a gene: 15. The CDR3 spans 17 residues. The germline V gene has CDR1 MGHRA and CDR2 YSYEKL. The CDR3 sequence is CASSLIPAGGPADTQYF. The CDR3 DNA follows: TGCGCCAGCAGTCTCATCCCCGCGGGGGGACCGGCAGATACGCAGTATTTT.